The TCR beta chain under discussion was sequenced for a study of beta chain features in type 1 diabetes. The isolated RNA, all of it, was reverse transcribed, so expressed TCRB transcripts were what got sequenced. Clones were sequenced by immunoSEQ multiplex PCR, and TCRdb holds only the in-frame ones, with some missing. The repertoire has about 360,000 clones, around 12% of them found once; the top ten carry less than 0.02%. The sample holds a few counts of this clone. The CDR3 spans 15 residues. Trimming at V came to 0 bases and at J to 1 base, leaving 1 base not matched to a gene. The sequence was obtained from a man between 18 and 35 years old in good health. This chain links TRBV5-7 with TRBJ2-7, with 10 positions matching TRBD1. TRBV5-7 is flagged as an ORF with uncertain function. The source material was naive CD4+ T cells from blood. CDR3 DNA sequence: TGTGCCAGCAGCTTGGGGGACAGGGGATCCTACGAGCAGTACTTC. This sequence encodes CASSLGDRGSYEQYF.